This T cell receptor (beta chain) came from a study of post-analysis software for immune sequencing data. Across the whole study: The patients showed relapsing-remitting, secondary progressive and progressive-relapsing multiple sclerosis courses.

Details on this clonotype: What it binds is not known.

cDNA libraries of TCR beta carried unique molecular identifiers. Roughly 500,000 cDNA molecules were obtained from approximately 0.91 to 9.4 million T cells. Via MiXCR, TCRdb re-called the PCR reads, giving one row per CDR3 protein. The table shows hundreds of thousands of distinct CDR3 sequences, with 53% occurring only once. The study's findings and limits: Four or five TRBV segments, including TRBV5-6, TRBV5-1 and TRBV20-1, were more frequent in patients than controls. Samples prepared in the same batch strongly co-clustered by F measure. People with multiple sclerosis had a significantly lower normalized Chao1 diversity than controls did.

Trimming pared 1 base from V and 7 bases from J, leaving 11 bases between. CDR3 size: 13 residues. CDR1 and CDR2 (germline): SEHNR, FQNEAQ (reference sequence). This sequence was found in a girl under 18 with multiple sclerosis. The V gene is TRBV7-9, the J gene TRBJ2-7; D perhaps matches TRBD2 (5 bases). The sequenced sample consisted of blood. In DNA form, the CDR3 reads TGTGCCAGCAGCTTAGAAACGGGGAGTGAGCAGTACTTC. Protein sequence: CASSLETGSEQYF.